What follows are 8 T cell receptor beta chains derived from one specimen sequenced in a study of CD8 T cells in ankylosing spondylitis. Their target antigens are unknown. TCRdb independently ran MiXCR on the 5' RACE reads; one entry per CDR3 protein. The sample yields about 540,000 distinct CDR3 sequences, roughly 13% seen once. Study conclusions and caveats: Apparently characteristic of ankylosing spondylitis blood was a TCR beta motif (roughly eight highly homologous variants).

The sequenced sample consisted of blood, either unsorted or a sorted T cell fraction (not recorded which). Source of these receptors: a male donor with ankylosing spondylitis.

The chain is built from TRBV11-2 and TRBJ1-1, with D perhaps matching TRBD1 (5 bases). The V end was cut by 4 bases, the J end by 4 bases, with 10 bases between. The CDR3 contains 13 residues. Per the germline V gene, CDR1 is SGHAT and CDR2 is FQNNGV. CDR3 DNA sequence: TGTGCCAGCAGCTCTACGGGGACCACTGAAGCTTTCTTT. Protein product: CASSSTGTTEAFF. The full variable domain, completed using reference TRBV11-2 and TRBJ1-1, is EAGVAQSPRYKIIEKRQSVAFWCNPISGHATLYWYQQILGQGPKLLIQFQNNGVVDDSQLPKDRFSAERLKGVDSTLKIQPAKLEDSAVYLCASSSTGTTEAFFGQGTRLTVV.

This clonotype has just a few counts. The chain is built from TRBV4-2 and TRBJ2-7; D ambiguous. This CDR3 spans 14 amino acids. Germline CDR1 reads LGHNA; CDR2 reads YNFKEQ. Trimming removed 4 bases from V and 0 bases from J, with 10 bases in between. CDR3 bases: TGTGCCAGCAGCCTCGACTCGGGCTCCTACGAGCAGTACTTC. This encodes CASSLDSGSYEQYF.

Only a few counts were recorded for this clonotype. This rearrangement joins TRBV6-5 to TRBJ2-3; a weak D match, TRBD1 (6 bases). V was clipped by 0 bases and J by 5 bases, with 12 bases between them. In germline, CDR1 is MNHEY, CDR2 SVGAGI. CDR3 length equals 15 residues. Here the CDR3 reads CASSYSTGRGDTQYF. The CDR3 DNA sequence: TGTGCCAGCAGTTACTCGACAGGTCGCGGAGATACGCAGTATTTT.

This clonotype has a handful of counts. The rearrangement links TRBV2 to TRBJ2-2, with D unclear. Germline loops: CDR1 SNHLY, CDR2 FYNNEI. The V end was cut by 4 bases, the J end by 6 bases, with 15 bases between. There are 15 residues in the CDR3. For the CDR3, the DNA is TGTGCCAGCAGTGTAACCCAGCCCTCCGCCGGGGAGCTGTTTTTT. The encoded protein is CASSVTQPSAGELFF. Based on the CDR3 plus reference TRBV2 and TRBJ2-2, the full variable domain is EPEVTQTPSHQVTQMGQEVILRCVPISNHLYFYWYRQILGQKVEFLVSFYNNEISEKSEIFDDQFSVERPDGSNFTLKIRSTKLEDSAMYFCASSVTQPSAGELFFGEGSRLTVL.

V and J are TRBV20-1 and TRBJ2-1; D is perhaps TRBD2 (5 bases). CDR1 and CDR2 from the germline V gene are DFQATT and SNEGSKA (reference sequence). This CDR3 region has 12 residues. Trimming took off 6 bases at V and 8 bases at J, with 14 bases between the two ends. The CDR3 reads CSARRTSHEQFF. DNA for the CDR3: TGCAGTGCGCGCCGGACTTCGCATGAGCAGTTCTTC.

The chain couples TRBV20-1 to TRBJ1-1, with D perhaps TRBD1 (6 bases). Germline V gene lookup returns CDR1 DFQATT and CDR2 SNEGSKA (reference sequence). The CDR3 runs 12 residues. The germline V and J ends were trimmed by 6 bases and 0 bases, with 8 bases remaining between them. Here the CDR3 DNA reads TGCAGTGCCAGGACAGTGAACACTGAAGCTTTCTTT. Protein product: CSARTVNTEAFF.

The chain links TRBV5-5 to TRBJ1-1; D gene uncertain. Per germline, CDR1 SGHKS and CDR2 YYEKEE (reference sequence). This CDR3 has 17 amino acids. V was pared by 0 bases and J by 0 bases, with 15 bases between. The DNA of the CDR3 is TGTGCCAGCAGCTTGGAAGTTCGGCTGGTATTGAACACTGAAGCTTTCTTT. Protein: CASSLEVRLVLNTEAFF.

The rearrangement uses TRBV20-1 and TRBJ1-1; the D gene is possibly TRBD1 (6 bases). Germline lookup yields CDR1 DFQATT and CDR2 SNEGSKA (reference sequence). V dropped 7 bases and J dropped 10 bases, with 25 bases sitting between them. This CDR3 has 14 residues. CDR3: CSVPIAGLSGAAFF. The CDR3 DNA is TGCAGTGTTCCAATTGCGGGCCTATCGGGGGCAGCTTTCTTT.